Reported below is one T cell receptor beta chain. Which antigen it targets is not known. Base qualities are not provided; no much larger clone lies one nucleotide away. From a lookup of the germline V gene, CDR1 and CDR2 are SGHVS and FNYEAQ. Deletion took 5 bases off V and 5 bases off J, with a span of 19 bases between the germline ends. Including the terminal cysteine and phenylalanine, the CDR3 comprises 16 residues. CDR3 DNA is the only sequence kept; it has 48 bases, read in frame from the first base. This sample was taken from a study of blood T cells in healthy people across ages (dated by TCRdb to about 2015). Concerning the study at large: In model experiments, roughly one uniquely barcoded TCR beta cDNA molecule per two T cells was captured by template switching. Using deep sequencing normalized with unique cDNA molecular identifiers, the study measured how TCR beta repertoire diversity changes with age. Four age groups were formed from the donors: young (average roughly 15 years), middle-aged (just under 40), aged (approximately 60) and long-lived (less than 85). To avoid experimental bias, donors of different ages were spread randomly across the sequencing lanes. Two additional independent replicas of 1 million unique cDNA reads from the same blood draw were analyzed for two donors (one aged 18 to 30 and one aged 80 or older).

The donors were roughly 39 Caucasian individuals from Russia, aged roughly 6 to 100 years, who were systemically healthy. Approximately 9.7 milliliters of peripheral blood were drawn from each donor into EDTA-treated Vacutainer tubes. Ficoll-Paque density-gradient centrifugation was used to isolate PBMCs, with at least 7 million per sample. Trizol reagent was used to extract total RNA from PBMCs, with at least 5.5 micrograms per sample. Naive CD45RAhigh/CD27high T cell percentages were measured by flow cytometry on a PBMC aliquot from every donor. Study-wide findings and limitations: The percentage of naive T cells measured by flow cytometry correlated strongly with observed TCR beta diversity. Total diversity estimates from one million sequenced T cells were considered lower bounds and underestimates. As age increased, observed TCR beta diversity per million T cells dropped in a roughly linear way, and a significant reduction was already evident by age roughly 36. Compared with the aged group, the long-lived group had more naive CD4+ T cells, fewer expanded clones and increased TCR diversity, a pattern suggesting age selection. Because profiling used bulk unsorted PBMCs, naive and antigen-experienced compartments could not be compared conclusively. Because the CMV infection status of the donors was unknown, age-related changes in expanded clonotypes may potentially have been confounded.

To prepare the library, 5' RACE was applied. A second about 7 to 12 cycle PCR used a sample-barcoded 5' primer and a J-beta primer mix. Each TCR beta cDNA molecule received a unique molecular identifier from a template-switch 5' adaptor carrying 12 random nucleotides. Each sample yielded at least 2.5 million CDR3-containing paired-end reads. The Mint cDNA synthesis kit, primed by a TRBC-specific oligonucleotide, was used to synthesize first-strand cDNA from all RNA. All cDNA was treated with uracil-DNA glycosylase and then went through a first 18-cycle PCR with the universal primers M1SS and BC2_uni_R. The paper's processing steps were these. For normalization, 1 million high-quality reads, each with a distinct molecular identifier, were randomly selected from each sample. Reads with shared molecular identifiers were discarded instead of being binned into consensus sequences. MiTCR, with a Q25 quality threshold and the strictest error-elimination algorithm, was used for CDR3 identification, clonotype clustering and error correction. A nonparametric unseen species model using Euler transformation provided a lower-bound estimate of total TCR beta diversity. TCRdb itself trimmed the public reads at Q25 with fastp, ran MiXCR and retained productive beta chains. Rows matching on CDR3 protein sequence are summarized as one entry with the most common DNA and genes. TCRdb, not the authors, supplied the V and J calls. For this sample there are around 2 million distinct CDR3 sequences; approximately 39% appear just once. About 21% of the sample is in the top ten clones.

The chain employs TRBV7-6 and TRBJ2-1; the D segment is perhaps TRBD1 or TRBD2, each sharing 5 matched bases. The sequence came from a human donor in good health. The sample taken for sequencing was blood. The DNA sequence is TGTGCCAGCAGCCATAGGTCCTGGGGGTTCGACAATGAGCAGTTCTTC. Its product reads: CASSHRSWGFDNEQFF.